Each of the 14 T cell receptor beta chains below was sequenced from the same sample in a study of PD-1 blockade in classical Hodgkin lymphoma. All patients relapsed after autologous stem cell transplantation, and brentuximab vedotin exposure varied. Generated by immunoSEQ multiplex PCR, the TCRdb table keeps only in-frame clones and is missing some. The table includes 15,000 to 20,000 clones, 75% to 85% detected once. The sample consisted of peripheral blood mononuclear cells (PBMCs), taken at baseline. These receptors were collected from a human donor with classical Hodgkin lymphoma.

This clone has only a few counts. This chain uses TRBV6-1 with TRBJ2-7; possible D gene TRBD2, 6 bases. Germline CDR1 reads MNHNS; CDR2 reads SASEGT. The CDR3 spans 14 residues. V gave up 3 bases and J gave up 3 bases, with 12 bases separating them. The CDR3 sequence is CASSDFPGVYEQYF. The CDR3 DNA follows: TGTGCCAGCAGTGATTTTCCGGGGGTCTACGAGCAGTACTTC.

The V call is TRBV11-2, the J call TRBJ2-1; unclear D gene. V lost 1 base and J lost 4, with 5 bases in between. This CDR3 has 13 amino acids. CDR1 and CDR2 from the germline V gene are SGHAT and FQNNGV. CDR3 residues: CASSLGLYNEQFF. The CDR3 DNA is TGTGCCAGCAGCTTAGGACTTTACAATGAGCAGTTCTTC.

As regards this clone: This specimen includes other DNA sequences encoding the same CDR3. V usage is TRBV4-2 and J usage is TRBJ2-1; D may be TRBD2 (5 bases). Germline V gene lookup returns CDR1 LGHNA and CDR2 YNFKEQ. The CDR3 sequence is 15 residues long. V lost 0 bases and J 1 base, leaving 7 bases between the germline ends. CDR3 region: CASSQDRGSYNEQFF. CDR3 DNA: TGTGCCAGCAGCCAAGATCGGGGTTCCTACAATGAGCAGTTCTTC.

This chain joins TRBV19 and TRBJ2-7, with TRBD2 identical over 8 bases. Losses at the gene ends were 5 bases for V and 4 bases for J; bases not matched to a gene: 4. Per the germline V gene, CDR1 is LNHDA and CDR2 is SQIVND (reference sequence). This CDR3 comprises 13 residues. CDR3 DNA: TGTGCCAGTAGTCAGGGACTAGAGTACGAGCAGTACTTC. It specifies CASSQGLEYEQYF.

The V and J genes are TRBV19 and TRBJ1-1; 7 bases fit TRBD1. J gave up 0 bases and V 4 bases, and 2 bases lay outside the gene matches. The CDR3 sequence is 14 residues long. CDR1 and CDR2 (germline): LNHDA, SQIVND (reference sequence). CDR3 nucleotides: TGTGCCAGTAGTAATACAGGGGTGAACACTGAAGCTTTCTTT. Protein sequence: CASSNTGVNTEAFF. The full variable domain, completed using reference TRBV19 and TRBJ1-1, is DGGITQSPKYLFRKEGQNVTLSCEQNLNHDAMYWYRQDPGQGLRLIYYSQIVNDFQKGDIAEGYSVSREKKESFPLTVTSAQKNPTAFYLCASSNTGVNTEAFFGQGTRLTVV.

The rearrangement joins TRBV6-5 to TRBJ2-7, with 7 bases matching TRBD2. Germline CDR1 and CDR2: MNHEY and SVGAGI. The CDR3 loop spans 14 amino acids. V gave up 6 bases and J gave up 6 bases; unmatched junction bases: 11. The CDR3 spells CASSRRDYSREQYF. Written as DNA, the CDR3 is TGTGCCAGCAGCCGCCGGGACTATTCACGCGAGCAGTACTTC.

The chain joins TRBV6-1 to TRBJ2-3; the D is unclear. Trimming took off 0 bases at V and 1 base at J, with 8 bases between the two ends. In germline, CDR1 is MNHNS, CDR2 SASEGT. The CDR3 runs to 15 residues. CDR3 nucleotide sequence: TGTGCCAGCAGTGAAGCCGAACACCGCACAGATACGCAGTATTTT. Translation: CASSEAEHRTDTQYF.

CDR3 residues: CASSPFGYGYTF. CDR3 nucleotides: TGTGCCAGCAGTCCCTTCGGCTATGGCTACACCTTC. The rearrangement uses TRBV27 and TRBJ1-2; D call uncertain. Per germline, CDR1 MNHEY and CDR2 SMNVEV (reference sequence). This CDR3 spans 12 amino acids. Trimming pared 5 bases from V and 4 bases from J, leaving 8 bases between.

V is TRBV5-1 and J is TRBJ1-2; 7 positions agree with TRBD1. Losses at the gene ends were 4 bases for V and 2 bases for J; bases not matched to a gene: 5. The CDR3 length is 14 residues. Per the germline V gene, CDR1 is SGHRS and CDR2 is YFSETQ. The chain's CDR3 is CASSMTGTNYGYTF. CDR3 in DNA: TGCGCCAGCAGCATGACAGGGACAAACTATGGCTACACCTTC.

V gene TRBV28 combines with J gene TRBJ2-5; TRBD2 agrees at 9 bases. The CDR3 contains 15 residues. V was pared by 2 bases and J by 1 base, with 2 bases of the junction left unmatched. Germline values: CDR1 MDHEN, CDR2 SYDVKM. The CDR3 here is CASSLSGGPQETQYF. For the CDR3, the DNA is TGTGCCAGCAGTTTAAGCGGGGGGCCCCAAGAGACCCAGTACTTC.

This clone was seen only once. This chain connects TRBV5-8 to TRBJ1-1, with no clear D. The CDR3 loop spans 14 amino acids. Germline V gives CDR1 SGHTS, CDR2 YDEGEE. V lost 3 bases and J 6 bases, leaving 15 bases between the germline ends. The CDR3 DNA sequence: TGTGCCAGCAGCTCCGAGATTGGGCTCGCTGAAGCTTTCTTT. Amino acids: CASSSEIGLAEAFF.

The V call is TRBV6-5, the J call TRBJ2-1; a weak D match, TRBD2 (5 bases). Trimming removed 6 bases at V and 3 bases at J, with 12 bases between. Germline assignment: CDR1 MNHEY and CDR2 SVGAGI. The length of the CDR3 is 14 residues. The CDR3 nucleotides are TGTGCCAGCAGCCCCTCGGGGAGCTACAATGAGCAGTTCTTC. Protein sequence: CASSPSGSYNEQFF.

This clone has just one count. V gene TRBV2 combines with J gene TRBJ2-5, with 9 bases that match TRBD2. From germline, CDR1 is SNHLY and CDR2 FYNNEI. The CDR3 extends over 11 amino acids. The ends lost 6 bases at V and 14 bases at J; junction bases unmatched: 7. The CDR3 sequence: CASRYSGGGYF. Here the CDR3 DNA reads TGTGCCAGCAGATATAGCGGGGGAGGCTACTTC. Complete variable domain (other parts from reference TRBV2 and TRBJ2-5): EPEVTQTPSHQVTQMGQEVILRCVPISNHLYFYWYRQILGQKVEFLVSFYNNEISEKSEIFDDQFSVERPDGSNFTLKIRSTKLEDSAMYFCASRYSGGGYFGPGTRLLVL.

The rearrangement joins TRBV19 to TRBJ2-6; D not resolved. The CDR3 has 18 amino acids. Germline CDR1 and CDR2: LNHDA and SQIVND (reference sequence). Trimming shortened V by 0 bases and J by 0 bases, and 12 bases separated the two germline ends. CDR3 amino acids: CASSIDSGWGSGANVLTF. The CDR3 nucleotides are TGTGCCAGTAGTATAGATTCCGGATGGGGCTCTGGGGCCAACGTCCTGACTTTC.